These 28 T cell receptor beta chains originate from one sample sequenced in a study of monozygotic twins with inflammatory bowel disease. TCRdb reprocessed the 5' RACE reads and keeps a single row for each CDR3 protein, giving no DNA. The table lists over 100,000 distinct CDR3 sequences, with around 12% in the top ten. Sequenced material: blood. The origin of the receptors is a human donor with ulcerative colitis or Crohn's disease, or a healthy co-twin of an affected twin (not recorded which).

V is TRBV7-2 and J is TRBJ1-1. From germline, CDR1 is SGHTA and CDR2 FQGNSA. The CDR3 totals 14 residues. The CDR3 sequence is CASSLFRVGTEAFF.

J is TRBJ1-4 and V is TRBV29-1; TCRdb lists TRBD1, though no DNA is available to test this call. Looked up from germline, CDR1 is SQVTM and CDR2 is ANQGSEA. The CDR3 length is 13 residues. The CDR3: CSVERQGGEKLFF.

V gene TRBV12-3 or TRBV12-4 combines with J gene TRBJ1-4; TCRdb lists TRBD1, though no DNA is available to test this call. This CDR3 comprises 15 residues. CDR3 protein: CASSSLGTGAEKLFF.

This chain connects TRBV12-3 or TRBV12-4 to TRBJ2-2; TCRdb proposes TRBD2, but this gene call is untestable without DNA. CDR3 length: 15 residues. CDR3 in amino acids: CASGPRAQNTGELFF.

The chain uses TRBV5-1 and TRBJ1-1; the TRBD1 assignment by TCRdb is unverifiable without DNA. CDR1 SGHRS and CDR2 YFSETQ come from the germline V gene. This CDR3 has 16 amino acids. The CDR3 is CASSLGAGKMNTEAFF.

The chain couples TRBV27 to TRBJ1-6; TCRdb lists TRBD1, though no DNA is available to test this call. The V gene's germline CDR1 is MNHEY and CDR2 SMNVEV (reference sequence). This CDR3 has 14 residues. CDR3 amino acids: CASSFGTGGPPLHF.

This sequence joins TRBV29-1 and TRBJ2-7; TCRdb names TRBD1, which stays unverified in the absence of DNA. Germline CDR1 is SQVTM and CDR2 is ANQGSEA. The CDR3 is 12 residues long. The CDR3 protein is CSVGQGAVEQYF.

V gene TRBV7-2 combines with J gene TRBJ1-1. Germline V gene data show CDR1 as SGHTA and CDR2 as FQGNSA. This CDR3 has 13 residues. The CDR3 region is CASSFSANTEAFF.

The V gene is TRBV20-1, the J gene TRBJ2-5; there is no DNA to check the TCRdb D call of TRBD2. This CDR3 spans 12 amino acids. Per germline, CDR1 DFQATT and CDR2 SNEGSKA (reference sequence). The CDR3 reads CSAPAGVETQYF.

The rearrangement links TRBV5-6 to TRBJ2-7; no DNA is available, so the TRBD1 call from TCRdb remains unchecked. The germline V gene encodes CDR1 SGHDT and CDR2 YYEEEE. The CDR3 totals 15 residues. CDR3 region: CASSRPQGWSYEQYF.

The V and J genes are TRBV7-8 and TRBJ1-2; TCRdb selects TRBD1, and the lack of DNA leaves this call unchecked. The CDR3 is 16 residues long. In germline, CDR1 is SGHVS, CDR2 FQNEAQ. This CDR3 is CASSLASDMTGEDYTF.

This sequence joins TRBV28 and TRBJ2-1; TCRdb proposes TRBD1, but this gene call is untestable without DNA. CDR1 and CDR2 (germline): MDHEN, SYDVKM. This CDR3 comprises 16 residues. The CDR3 loop reads CASSSLPGQGLYEQFF.

The CDR3: CASSPFPEREQYF. The chain recombines TRBV9 with TRBJ2-7; TCRdb picks TRBD1, but there is no DNA to check that call. The CDR3 length is 13 residues. The germline gives CDR1 SGDLS, CDR2 YYNGEE.

V and J are TRBV7-7 and TRBJ2-5. This CDR3 has 14 residues. Germline V gives CDR1 SSHAT, CDR2 FNYEAQ (reference sequence). This CDR3 reads CASSPDRVPETQYF.

V is TRBV4-1 and J is TRBJ2-7; TCRdb's D call, TRBD2, is unchecked because there is no DNA. Looked up from germline, CDR1 is MGHRA and CDR2 is YSYEKL. This CDR3 region has 17 residues. The CDR3 here is CASSQDSTSGDSYEQYF.

This sequence joins TRBV27 and TRBJ2-2. CDR1 is MNHEY, CDR2 SMNVEV, per germline (reference sequence). CDR3 length: 12 amino acids. CDR3 loop: CASSQWTGELFF.

The chain uses TRBV7-2 and TRBJ2-3; TCRdb returns TRBD2, unconfirmable since there is no DNA. Germline assignment: CDR1 SGHTA and CDR2 FQGNSA. This CDR3 is 16 amino acids long. The CDR3 reads CASSYKLAGAFDTQYF.

The chain employs TRBV5-5 and TRBJ1-2; TCRdb calls TRBD1, which cannot be checked without DNA. This CDR3 contains 13 residues. Germline CDR1 and CDR2: SGHKS and YYEKEE (reference sequence). The CDR3 loop is CASSPAGSYGYTF.

The chain combines TRBV6-2 or TRBV6-3 with TRBJ2-3; with no DNA, the TCRdb D assignment of TRBD1 cannot be verified. Per germline, CDR1 MNHEY and CDR2 SVGEGT. The CDR3 is 16 residues long. CDR3 loop: CASSQRQPNSTDTQYF.

V is TRBV27 and J is TRBJ2-3. This CDR3 spans 17 amino acids. Looked up from germline, CDR1 is MNHEY and CDR2 is SMNVEV (reference sequence). This CDR3 is CASRVKPEPSSTDTQYF.

The CDR3 here is CASSQANLGQTKLFF. The J gene is TRBJ1-4, the V gene TRBV4-1. The CDR3 is made up of 15 amino acids. CDR1 and CDR2 from the germline V gene are MGHRA and YSYEKL.

The chain recombines TRBV6-2 or TRBV6-3 with TRBJ2-1; the D gene TCRdb calls, TRBD1, cannot be checked with no DNA. The CDR3 is made up of 12 amino acids. In germline, CDR1 is MNHEY, CDR2 SVGEGT. The CDR3 reads CASSRGPGEQFF.

The chain links TRBV18 to TRBJ1-2; the TRBD1 assignment by TCRdb is unverifiable without DNA. CDR1 is KGHSH and CDR2 is LQKENI in the germline V gene. CDR3 length: 15 amino acids. The CDR3 reads CASSRPPGAGGGYTF.

The chain has TRBV5-6 and TRBJ2-5. CDR1 and CDR2 (germline): SGHDT, YYEEEE. CDR3 length: 11 amino acids. CDR3 residues: CASSTQETQYF.

The rearrangement joins TRBV10-3 to TRBJ2-3; TCRdb proposes TRBD1, but this gene call is untestable without DNA. Germline lookup yields CDR1 ENHRY and CDR2 SYGVKD. The CDR3 loop spans 14 amino acids. This chain's CDR3 is CAIKGQGNWDTQYF.

The rearrangement links TRBV20-1 to TRBJ2-7; TCRdb designates TRBD2, a call that cannot be tested without DNA. The germline gives CDR1 DFQATT, CDR2 SNEGSKA (reference sequence). This CDR3 spans 15 amino acids. This CDR3 reads CSAPPRARGGYEQYF.

V is TRBV21-1 and J is TRBJ2-1; TCRdb picks TRBD2, but there is no DNA to check that call. TRBV21-1 represents a pseudogene. This CDR3 spans 16 amino acids. The CDR3 protein is CASSKAGLAGVNEQFF.

The chain uses TRBV4-3 and TRBJ2-3; TCRdb selects TRBD1, and the lack of DNA leaves this call unchecked. This CDR3 is built from 17 residues. The germline CDR1 and CDR2 sequences are LGHNA and YSLEER. The CDR3 loop reads CASSQGWRERVTDTQYF.